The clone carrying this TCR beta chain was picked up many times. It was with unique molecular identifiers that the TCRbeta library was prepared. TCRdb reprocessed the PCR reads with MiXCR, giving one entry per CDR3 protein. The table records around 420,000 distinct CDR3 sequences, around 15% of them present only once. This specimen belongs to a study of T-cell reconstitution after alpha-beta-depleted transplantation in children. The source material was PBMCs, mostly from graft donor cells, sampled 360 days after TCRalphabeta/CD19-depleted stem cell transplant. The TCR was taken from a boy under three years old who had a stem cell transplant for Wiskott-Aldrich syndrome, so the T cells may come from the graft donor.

Written as DNA, the CDR3 is TGTGCCAGCTCGCTTAAGGGGGGCGGTAACTATGGCTACACCTTC. Its protein product is CASSLKGGGNYGYTF. This chain joins TRBV18 and TRBJ1-2; tentatively, D is TRBD1 (6 bases). V was clipped by 6 bases and J by 1 base, with 15 bases between them. CDR1 KGHSH and CDR2 LQKENI come from the germline V gene. This CDR3 has 15 amino acids.